This paragraph reports one T cell receptor (beta chain). Antigen: not known. The data originate from a study of cytomegalovirus exposure and HLA in healthy donors. As for the study in general: The roughly 100 million unique TCR beta sequences, from roughly 170 million T cells, were found by an earlier analysis. A data release that came early held roughly 90 million unique TCRs from HLA-typed donors. Regarding the study as a whole: A later analysis reportedly identified an Asian-associated ancestry cluster as carrying fewer N-insertions than the roughly 670-donor mean. Among immune exposure information, only CMV serostatus was available.

The PCR made use of 60 Vbeta and 13 Jbeta primers. The method was immunoSEQ multiplex PCR; TCRdb's version includes in-frame clones alone and lacks a portion of them. The sample has approximately 150,000 clones; about three quarters are singletons. Germline loops: CDR1 SGHAT, CDR2 FQNNGV. Trimming at V came to 4 bases and at J to 8 bases, leaving 5 bases not matched to a gene. This CDR3 is 13 amino acids long. The source of this sequence is a woman aged 40-49 years in good health and CMV-seropositive. The sequencing input was PBMCs. The chain carries TRBV11-2 and TRBJ1-2; 9 bases line up with TRBD1. CDR3 coding DNA: TGTGCCAGCAGCTGGACAGGGGTAGGAGGCTACACCTTC. Encoded protein: CASSWTGVGGYTF. The full variable domain, completed using reference TRBV11-2 and TRBJ1-2, is EAGVAQSPRYKIIEKRQSVAFWCNPISGHATLYWYQQILGQGPKLLIQFQNNGVVDDSQLPKDRFSAERLKGVDSTLKIQPAKLEDSAVYLCASSWTGVGGYTFGSGTRLTVV.